What follows are 15 T cell receptor beta chains derived from one specimen sequenced in a study of blood T cell repertoires in COVID-19 (dated by TCRdb to about 2020). Receptors were amplified or captured by the immunoSEQ multiplex PCR assay. TCRdb stores this immuneACCESS table with in-frame sequences only. Part of the clones is absent; in the studies checked, under half of the shortfall reflects unresolved V genes, and no reason is known for the rest. In this sample the table shows some 200,000 clones, nearly 90% of which occur a single time. Approximately 12% of the sample is in the top ten clones. What was sequenced was peripheral blood. Receptors originate from a woman aged 18-29 years who had recovered from COVID-19.

This clone was seen a single time. The same CDR3 also results from other DNA sequences found in this sample. V and J are TRBV6-5 and TRBJ2-1; 7 positions match TRBD2. This CDR3 is built from 15 residues. Germline CDR1 MNHEY, CDR2 SVGAGI. The J segment lost 1 base and the V segment lost 2 bases, leaving 2 bases of the junction unmatched. The CDR3 reads CASSYGGGSYNEQFF. The CDR3 nucleotides are TGTGCCAGCAGTTACGGGGGGGGTTCCTACAATGAGCAGTTCTTC.

The rearrangement joins TRBV7-2 to TRBJ2-7; D is possibly TRBD2 (5 bases). V lost 5 bases, J lost 7 bases, and 15 bases lay in between. CDR1 and CDR2 from the germline V gene are SGHTA and FQGNSA. The length of the CDR3 is 13 residues. CDR3 region: CASSQMVLGEQYF. The CDR3 DNA reads TGTGCCAGCAGCCAAATGGTACTAGGAGAGCAGTACTTC.

The rearrangement joins TRBV18 to TRBJ1-5; 9 bases map to TRBD1. CDR3 length equals 16 residues. V shed 2 bases and J 7 bases; nucleotides not matched to a gene: 9. Germline assignment: CDR1 KGHSH and CDR2 LQKENI. In DNA, the CDR3 is TGTGCCAGCTCACCAACCGGGACAGGGATACAGCAGCCCCAGCATTTT. Its protein is CASSPTGTGIQQPQHF.

CDR3 DNA sequence: TGTGCCAGCAGCCAAGTTCCTACAGGGGCTAACACCGGGGAGCTGTTTTTT. Protein product: CASSQVPTGANTGELFF. The rearrangement uses TRBV3-1 (or the pseudogene TRBV3-2) and TRBJ2-2; 7 bases map to TRBD1. Trimming removed 1 base from V and 2 bases from J; junction bases left unmatched: 7. Germline V gene lookup returns CDR1 LGHDT and CDR2 YNNKEL (reference sequence). CDR3 length: 17 amino acids.

The chain recombines TRBV3-1 (or the pseudogene TRBV3-2) with TRBJ2-1; 10 bases map to TRBD1. This CDR3 region has 19 residues. In germline, CDR1 is LGHDT, CDR2 YNNKEL (reference sequence). J gave up 6 bases and V 5 bases, and 19 bases lay outside the gene matches. CDR3 coding DNA: TGTGCCAGCAGCACCAGACAGGGGGCAGTGGGATGGGCGGGCAATGAGCAGTTCTTC. Its protein product is CASSTRQGAVGWAGNEQFF.

The chain recombines TRBV3-1 (or the pseudogene TRBV3-2) with TRBJ2-7, with 15 bases lining up with TRBD2. The CDR3 spans 16 residues. The germline V gene encodes CDR1 LGHDT and CDR2 YNNKEL (reference sequence). J gave up 6 bases and V 3 bases, and 6 bases lay outside the gene matches. The CDR3 nucleotides are TGTGCCAGCAGCCAGTGGGGACTAGCGGGAGGTCCCGAGCAGTACTTC. Translated: CASSQWGLAGGPEQYF.

The V and J genes are TRBV25-1 and TRBJ1-1; D is perhaps TRBD1 (6 bases). CDR1 MGHDK and CDR2 SYGVNS come from the germline V gene. The V end was cut by 3 bases, the J end by 3 bases, with 17 bases between. The CDR3 consists of 16 residues. The CDR3 sequence: CASSDFHAAGDTEAFF. The CDR3 DNA reads as TGTGCCAGCAGTGATTTTCACGCGGCAGGGGACACTGAAGCTTTCTTT.

The rearrangement uses TRBV9 and TRBJ1-4, with TRBD1 identical over 7 bases. The germline gives CDR1 SGDLS, CDR2 YYNGEE. V was clipped by 2 bases and J by 6 bases; unmatched bases: 4. The CDR3 runs 14 residues. CDR3 coding DNA: TGTGCCAGCAGCGTTGCCGGGACAGATGAAAAACTGTTTTTT. It encodes CASSVAGTDEKLFF.

V and J are TRBV6-2 or TRBV6-3 and TRBJ1-1, with 7 bases identical to TRBD1. Unmatched junction bases numbered 0, after V lost 6 bases and J lost 5 bases. Germline assignment: CDR1 MNHEY and CDR2 SVGEGT. CDR3 length: 11 residues. CDR3 residues: CASSRGTEAFF. The DNA of the CDR3 is TGTGCCAGCAGCAGGGGGACTGAAGCTTTCTTT.

V usage is TRBV7-2 and J usage is TRBJ2-1; TRBD1 matches at 7 bases. Germline-derived CDR1 and CDR2 are SGHTA and FQGNSA. The CDR3 sequence is 13 residues long. The ends lost 2 bases at V and 8 bases at J; junction bases unmatched: 3. The CDR3: CASSLPDRDEQFF. The CDR3 DNA is TGTGCCAGCAGCTTACCCGACAGGGATGAGCAGTTCTTC.

V and J are TRBV19 and TRBJ1-5; 9 bases align to TRBD1. This CDR3 region has 15 residues. After removal of 6 bases from V and 8 bases from J, the junction contained 11 bases not matched to a gene. Germline V lookup: CDR1 LNHDA, CDR2 SQIVND (reference sequence). The CDR3 region is CASSRDRVSREPQHF. CDR3 in DNA: TGTGCCAGTAGCCGGGACAGGGTTTCGAGAGAGCCCCAGCATTTT. The full variable domain, rest sourced from reference TRBV19 and TRBJ1-5, is DGGITQSPKYLFRKEGQNVTLSCEQNLNHDAMYWYRQDPGQGLRLIYYSQIVNDFQKGDIAEGYSVSREKKESFPLTVTSAQKNPTAFYLCASSRDRVSREPQHFGDGTRLSIL.

The V and J genes are TRBV7-3 and TRBJ1-1; a possible D gene is TRBD1 (5 bases). CDR3 length equals 15 residues. Trimming stripped 5 bases from V and 0 bases from J, with 13 bases between. Per the germline V gene, CDR1 is SGHTA and CDR2 is FQGTGA. The chain's CDR3 is CASSPGLLMNTEAFF. The CDR3 DNA is TGTGCCAGCAGCCCGGGACTCCTGATGAACACTGAAGCTTTCTTT. The full variable domain, with the rest looked up from reference TRBV7-3 and TRBJ1-1, is GAGVSQTPSNKVTEKGKYVELRCDPISGHTALYWYRQSLGQGPEFLIYFQGTGAADDSGLPNDRFFAVRPEGSVSTLKIQRTERGDSAVYLCASSPGLLMNTEAFFGQGTRLTVV.

The chain combines TRBV7-9 with TRBJ1-2; 7 nucleotides align to TRBD1. V lost 7 bases and J lost 8; bases outside the gene matches: 4. CDR1 SEHNR and CDR2 FQNEAQ come from the germline V gene (reference sequence). The CDR3 covers 11 residues. This chain's CDR3 is CASIQGRGYTF. The CDR3 nucleotides read TGTGCCAGCATACAGGGGAGGGGCTACACCTTC.

This chain connects TRBV7-2 to TRBJ2-7; 8 nucleotides agree with TRBD2. Trimming took 3 bases from V and 4 from J; bases not matched to a gene: 5. The CDR3 runs 14 residues. From germline, CDR1 is SGHTA and CDR2 FQGNSA. The CDR3 sequence is CASSFYQREYEQYF. In nucleotides, the CDR3 is TGTGCCAGCAGCTTTTATCAGCGGGAGTACGAGCAGTACTTC.

The rearrangement joins TRBV6-5 to TRBJ2-1, with 11 bases fitting TRBD2. Germline V gene data show CDR1 as MNHEY and CDR2 as SVGAGI. V lost 4 bases and J lost 3; bases outside the gene matches: 2. There are 15 residues in the CDR3. The CDR3 loop reads CASSLAGGIYNEQFF. The CDR3 DNA is TGTGCCAGCAGTTTAGCGGGAGGGATCTACAATGAGCAGTTCTTC.